The clone carrying this T cell receptor (beta chain) was seen a handful of times. This record belongs to a study of blood T cells in healthy people across ages. Germline V gene sequence: CDR1 KGHDR, CDR2 SFDVKD. J was trimmed by 6 bases and V by 4 bases; bases with no gene match: 10. The CDR3 contains 15 residues. A second PCR of about 6 to 12 cycles used a sample-barcoded 5' primer and a J-beta primer mix. TCRdb re-called the 5' RACE reads through MiXCR, storing one row per CDR3 protein. Seen here are 850,000 to 1,300,000 distinct CDR3 sequences, 35% to 50% observed once, and the top ten hold approximately 20%.

The chain employs TRBV24-1 and TRBJ1-2; 7 bases agree with TRBD1. Source material: blood. This clonotype originated in a woman aged 55-70 years in good health. The CDR3 DNA follows: TGTGCCACCAGTGACCGGACAGGCCGTTCTGATGGCTACACCTTC. Protein sequence: CATSDRTGRSDGYTF.